Reported below is one TCR beta chain. Its specificity is not known. This record comes from a study of T cell responses to AZD1222 COVID-19 vaccine. General study points: The donor cohort was predominantly white British with a female majority, and clonal diversity may have been underestimated. Spike-specific TCR depth and breadth grew after two AZD1222 doses. Repertoires were obtained only post-peak T cell response.

CDR1 KGHSH and CDR2 LQKENI come from the germline V gene. The CDR3 loop spans 15 amino acids. V was shortened by 3 bases and J by 7 bases, with 13 bases between the two germline ends. The assay was immunoSEQ multiplex PCR, and TCRdb's table has in-frame clones only and misses some. The sample lists approximately 180,000 clones, 85% to 95% seen once, with about 10% in the top ten. Sequenced here: peripheral blood, sampled on day 0 of AZD1222 vaccination. This chain connects TRBV18 to TRBJ1-6; D is ambiguous. This clonotype originated in an adult in good health. The CDR3 bases are TGTGCCAGCTCACCCCCCGGGGTAAGAAATTCACCCCTCCACTTT. Translating gives CASSPPGVRNSPLHF.